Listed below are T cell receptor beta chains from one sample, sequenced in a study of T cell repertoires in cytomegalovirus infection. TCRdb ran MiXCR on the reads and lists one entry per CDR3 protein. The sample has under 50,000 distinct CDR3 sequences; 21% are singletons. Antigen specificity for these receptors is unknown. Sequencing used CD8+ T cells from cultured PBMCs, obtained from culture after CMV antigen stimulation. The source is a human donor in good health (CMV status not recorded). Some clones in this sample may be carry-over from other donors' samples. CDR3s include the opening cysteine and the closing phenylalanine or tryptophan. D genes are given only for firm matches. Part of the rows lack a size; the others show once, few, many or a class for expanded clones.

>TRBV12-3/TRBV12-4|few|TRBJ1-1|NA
TGTGCCAGCAGCCTCGACCCGACCTACATCCGAACTGAAGCTTTCTTT
CASSLDPTYIRTEAFF
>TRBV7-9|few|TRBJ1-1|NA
TGTGCCAGCTCCCTTTCGGAACGATCACGGGCTGAAGCTTTCTTT
CASSLSERSRAEAFF
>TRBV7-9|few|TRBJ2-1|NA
TGTGCCAGCAGCTTATCCAGCTCCTACAATGAGCAGTTCTTC
CASSLSSSYNEQFF
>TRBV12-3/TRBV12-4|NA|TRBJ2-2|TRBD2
TGTGCCAGCCCAGGACTAGCGGGGAACACCGGGGAGCTGTTTTTT
CASPGLAGNTGELFF
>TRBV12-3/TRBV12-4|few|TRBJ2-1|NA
TGTGCCAGCACCAACCAGAGGGGGGACAATGAGCAGTTCTTC
CASTNQRGDNEQFF
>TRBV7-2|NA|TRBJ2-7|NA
TGTGCCAGCAGCTATGGATTAGTCAACGACGAGCAGTACTTC
CASSYGLVNDEQYF
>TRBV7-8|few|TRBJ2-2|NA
TGTGCCAGCAGCTCCCGTCGACACCGGTGGACCGGGGAGCTGTTTTTT
CASSSRRHRWTGELFF
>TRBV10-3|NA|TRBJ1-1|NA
TGTGCCATCAGTGAGGTGGGGACCCCCAGGAGGGCTTTCTTT
CAISEVGTPRRAFF
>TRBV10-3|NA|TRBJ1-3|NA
TGTGCCATCAGTGGGAAAAACTCTGGAAACACCATATATTTT
CAISGKNSGNTIYF
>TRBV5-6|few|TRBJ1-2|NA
TGTGCCAGCGGCCCTCCTAACTATGGCTACACCTTC
CASGPPNYGYTF
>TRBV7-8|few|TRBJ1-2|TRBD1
TGTGCCAGCAGCTTGTCAGGGGGCGCCGGCTATGGCTACACCTTC
CASSLSGGAGYGYTF
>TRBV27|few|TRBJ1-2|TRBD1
TGTGCCAGCAGTTTATTGGGGGACAGGGGCTATGGCTACACCTTC
CASSLLGDRGYGYTF
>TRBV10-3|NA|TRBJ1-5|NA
TGTGCCATCAGTGACCTAGGAGTGAGCAATCAGCCCCAGCATTTT
CAISDLGVSNQPQHF
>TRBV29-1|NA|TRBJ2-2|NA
TGCAGCGTTGCTTCGACCGGGGAGCTGTTTTTT
CSVASTGELFF
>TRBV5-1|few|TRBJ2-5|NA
TGCGCCAGCAGATTTGGACCGGCCGACTCGCAGACCCAGTACTTC
CASRFGPADSQTQYF
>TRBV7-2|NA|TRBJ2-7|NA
TGTGCCAGCAGCTTCCCAGGGGCCTACGAGCAGTACTTC
CASSFPGAYEQYF
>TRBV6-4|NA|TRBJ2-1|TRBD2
TGTGCCTCCAGGGATAGCGGGGGGCGAAATGAGCAGTTCTTC
CASRDSGGRNEQFF
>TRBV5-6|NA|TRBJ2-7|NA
TGTGCCAGCAGGGGACTGGGGGGCTACGAGCAGTACTTC
CASRGLGGYEQYF
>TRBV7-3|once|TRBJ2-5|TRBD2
TGTGCCAGCAGCTCTAGCGGGGGGGCCTGGGAGACCCAGTACTTC
CASSSSGGAWETQYF
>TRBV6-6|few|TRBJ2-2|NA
TGTGCCAGCAGTTACTACCAGGGTGCCACCGGGGAGCTGTTTTTT
CASSYYQGATGELFF
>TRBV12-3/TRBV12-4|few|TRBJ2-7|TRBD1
TGTGCCAGCAGTTCCCGGTCCGGGACAGGGGCCTACGAGCAGTACTTC
CASSSRSGTGAYEQYF
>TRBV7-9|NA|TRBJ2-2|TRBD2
TGTGCCAGCAGCTATCCCGGGACTAGCGGGGGCCTGACCGGGGAGCTGTTTTTT
CASSYPGTSGGLTGELFF
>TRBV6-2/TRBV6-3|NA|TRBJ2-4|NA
TGTGCCAGCAGTTCCCACTGGGCCGCACCGAAAAACATTCAGTACTTC
CASSSHWAAPKNIQYF
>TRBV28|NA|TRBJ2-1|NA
TGTGCCAGCAGTTTACTCCGGACCAAAGTACCGAATGAGCAGTTCTTC
CASSLLRTKVPNEQFF
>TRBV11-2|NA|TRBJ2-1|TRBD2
TGTGCCAGCAGTCGTCCTAGGGAGGGAGGGCCGCGGTACAATGAGCAGTTCTTC
CASSRPREGGPRYNEQFF
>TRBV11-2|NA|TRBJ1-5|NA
TGTGCCAGCAGCTTAGACAGGGCTCCCAATCAGCCCCAGCATTTT
CASSLDRAPNQPQHF
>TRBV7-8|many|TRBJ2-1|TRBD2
TGTGCCAGCAGCAATTTAGGGAGCGGGGAATCCTACAATGAGCAGTTCTTC
CASSNLGSGESYNEQFF
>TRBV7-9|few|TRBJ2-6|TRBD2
TGTGCCAGCAGCCCCCCAGGACTAGCTGCCAACGTCCTGACTTTC
CASSPPGLAANVLTF
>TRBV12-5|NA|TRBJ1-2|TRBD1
TGTGCTAGTGGCAAACAGGGGGGAGGCTACACCTTC
CASGKQGGGYTF
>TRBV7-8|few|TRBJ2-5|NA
TGTGCCAGCAGCTTAGAGTGGGGGCAAGAGACCCAGTACTTC
CASSLEWGQETQYF
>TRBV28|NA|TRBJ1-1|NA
TGTGCCAGCAGATACCGAGAAGCTTTCTTT
CASRYREAFF
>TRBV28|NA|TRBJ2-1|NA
TGTGCCAGCAGTCTGCAGAATGAGCAGTTCTTC
CASSLQNEQFF
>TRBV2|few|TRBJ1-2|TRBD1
TGTGCCAGCATTGGGGACAGGGATGGCTACACCTTC
CASIGDRDGYTF
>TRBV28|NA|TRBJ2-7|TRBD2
TGTGCCAGCAGTTACGGGAGGGGGTCCTACGAGCAGTACTTC
CASSYGRGSYEQYF
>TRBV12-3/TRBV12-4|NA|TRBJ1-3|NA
TGTGCCAGCAGTTACAGGACAGATGGAAACACCATATATTTT
CASSYRTDGNTIYF
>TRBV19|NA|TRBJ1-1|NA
TGTGCCAGTAGTATAGATGAGGGGAACACTGAAGCTTTCTTT
CASSIDEGNTEAFF
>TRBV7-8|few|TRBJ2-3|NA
TGTGCCAGCAGCCGTACACCATACCCAAGCACAGATACGCAGTATTTT
CASSRTPYPSTDTQYF
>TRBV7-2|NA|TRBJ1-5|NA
TGTGCCAGCAGCTTAGTTGGAGACCATCAGCCCCAGCATTTT
CASSLVGDHQPQHF
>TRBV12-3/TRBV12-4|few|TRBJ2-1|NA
TGTGCCAGCAGTAATGAGCGGGCCCAGCAGTTCTTC
CASSNERAQQFF
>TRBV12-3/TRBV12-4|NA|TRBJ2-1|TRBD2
TGTGCCAGCAGTCCCGGGACTAGATACAATGAGCAGTTCTTC
CASSPGTRYNEQFF
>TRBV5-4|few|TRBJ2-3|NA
TGTGCCAGCAGCCCGCAACCCGTCTCAGCAGATACGCAGTATTTT
CASSPQPVSADTQYF
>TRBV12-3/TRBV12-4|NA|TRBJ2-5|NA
TGTGCCAGCAGCCGCGGGGTATCGGAGACCCAGTACTTC
CASSRGVSETQYF
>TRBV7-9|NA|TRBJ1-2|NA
TGTGCCAGCAGCCCCGTCGGTGGGGTGGGGGATGGCTACACCTTC
CASSPVGGVGDGYTF
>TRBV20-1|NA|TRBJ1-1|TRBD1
TGCAGTGCTAGATCCGACAGGGACACTGAAGCTTTCTTT
CSARSDRDTEAFF
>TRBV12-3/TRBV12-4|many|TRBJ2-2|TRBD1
TGTGCCAGCAGTGAGGACAGGGCGGTTGGGGAGCTGTTTTTT
CASSEDRAVGELFF
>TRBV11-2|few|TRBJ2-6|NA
TGTGCCAGCAGCCTCAATGGAGGGGCCAACGTCCTGACTTTC
CASSLNGGANVLTF